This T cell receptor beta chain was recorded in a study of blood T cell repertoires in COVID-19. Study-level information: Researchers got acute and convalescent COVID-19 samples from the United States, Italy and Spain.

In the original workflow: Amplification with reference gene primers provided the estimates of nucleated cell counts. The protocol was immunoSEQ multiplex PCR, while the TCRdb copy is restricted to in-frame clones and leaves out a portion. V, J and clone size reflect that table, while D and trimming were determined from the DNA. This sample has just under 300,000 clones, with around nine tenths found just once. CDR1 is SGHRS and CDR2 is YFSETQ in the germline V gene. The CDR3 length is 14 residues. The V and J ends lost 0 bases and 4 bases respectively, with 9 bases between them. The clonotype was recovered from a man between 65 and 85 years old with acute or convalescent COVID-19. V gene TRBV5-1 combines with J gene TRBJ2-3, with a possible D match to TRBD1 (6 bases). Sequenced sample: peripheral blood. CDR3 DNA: TGCGCCAGCAGCTTGGAAGGGGGTGCAGATACGCAGTATTTT. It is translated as CASSLEGGADTQYF.